The TCR gamma chain described here comes from a study of γδ T cells in repeated Plasmodium falciparum infection. Whole-study findings and limits: Malian children's Vdelta2-negative repertoires appeared more expanded and less diverse than Australians'.

The length of the CDR3 is 19 residues. Germline CDR1 and CDR2: GITISATS and ISYDGTV (reference sequence). TCRdb reapplied CATT to the multiplex PCR reads. The sample shows roughly 32,000 gamma-chain clones, over 1.3% of them seen only once. Gammadelta T cells were flow-sorted from PBMC into Vgamma9/Vdelta2+ and Vdelta2-negative populations for bulk analysis. This clone has ten or more counts. Its antigen remains unknown. The protein given by TCRdb reflects a much larger clone and differs at residue 17 from this DNA's translation, likely from a read error; the protein shown is the DNA's translation. A V gene of TRGV9 was called, but no J gene was assigned. Material for sequencing was gamma-delta T cells from blood. The clonotype comes from a pool of human donors (malaria-infected and uninfected, not separated). CDR3 protein: CALWEVHLVRELGKKIRVF. DNA for the CDR3: TGTGCCTTGTGGGAGGTGCATTTGGTGAGGGAGTTGGGCAAAAAAATCAGGGTATTT.